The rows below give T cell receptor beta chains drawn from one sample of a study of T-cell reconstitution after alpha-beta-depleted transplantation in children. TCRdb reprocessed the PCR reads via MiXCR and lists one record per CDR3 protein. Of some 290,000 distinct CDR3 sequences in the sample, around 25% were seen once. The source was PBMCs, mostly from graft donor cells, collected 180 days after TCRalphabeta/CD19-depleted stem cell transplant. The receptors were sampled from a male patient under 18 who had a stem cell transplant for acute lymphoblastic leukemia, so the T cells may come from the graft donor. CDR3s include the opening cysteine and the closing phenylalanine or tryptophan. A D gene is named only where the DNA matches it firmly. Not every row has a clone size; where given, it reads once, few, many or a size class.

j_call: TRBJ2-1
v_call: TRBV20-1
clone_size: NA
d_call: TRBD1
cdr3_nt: TGCAGTGCTAGATCCCTGACAGGGATCTCCTACAATGAGCAGTTCTTC
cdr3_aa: CSARSLTGISYNEQFF

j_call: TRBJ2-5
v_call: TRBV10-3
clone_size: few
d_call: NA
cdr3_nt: TGTGCCATCAGAGACCAAGAGACCCAGTACTTC
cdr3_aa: CAIRDQETQYF

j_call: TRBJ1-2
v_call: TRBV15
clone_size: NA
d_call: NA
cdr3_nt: TGTGCCACCAGCAGAGATCGTGCGGGCTATGGCTACACCTTC
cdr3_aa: CATSRDRAGYGYTF

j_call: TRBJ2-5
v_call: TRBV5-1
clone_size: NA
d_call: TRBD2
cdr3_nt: TGCGCCAGCAGCATGACACCGGGGGGAGAGACCCAGTACTTC
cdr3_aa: CASSMTPGGETQYF

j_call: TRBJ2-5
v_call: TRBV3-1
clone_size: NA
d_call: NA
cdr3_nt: TGTGCCGTTGAGAGCTTGGATGGGCAAGAGACCCAGTACTTC
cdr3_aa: CAVESLDGQETQYF

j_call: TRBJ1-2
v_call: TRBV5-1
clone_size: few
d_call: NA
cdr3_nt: TGCGCCAGCAGCAGTCCCAATAACTATGGCTACACCTTC
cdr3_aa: CASSSPNNYGYTF

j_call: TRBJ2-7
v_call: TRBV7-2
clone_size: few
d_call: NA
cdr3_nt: TGTGCCAGCAGCTTAATCCTTACGGGTTACGAGCAGTACTTC
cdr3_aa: CASSLILTGYEQYF

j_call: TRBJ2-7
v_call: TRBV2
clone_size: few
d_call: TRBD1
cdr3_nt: TGTGCCAGCACCCGGACAGGGGGACGGGACTACGAGCAGTACTTC
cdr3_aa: CASTRTGGRDYEQYF

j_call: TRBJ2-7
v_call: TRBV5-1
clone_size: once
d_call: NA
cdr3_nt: TGCGCCAGCAGCTTGGTGCAGGGGTTGACCTACGAGCAGTACTTC
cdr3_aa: CASSLVQGLTYEQYF

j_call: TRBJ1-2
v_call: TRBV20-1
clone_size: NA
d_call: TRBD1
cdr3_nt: TGCAGTGCTAGAGTGGACAGGGCAAACTATGGCTACACCTTC
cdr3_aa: CSARVDRANYGYTF

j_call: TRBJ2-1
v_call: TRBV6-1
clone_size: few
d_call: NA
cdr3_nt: TGTGCCAGCAGGAACACAGGGATAGCGGGCAATGAGCAGTTCTTC
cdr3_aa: CASRNTGIAGNEQFF

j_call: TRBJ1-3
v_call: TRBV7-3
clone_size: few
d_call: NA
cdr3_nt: TGTGCCAGCAGCTTACTCGGCAGCGCGGGAAACACCATATATTTT
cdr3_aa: CASSLLGSAGNTIYF

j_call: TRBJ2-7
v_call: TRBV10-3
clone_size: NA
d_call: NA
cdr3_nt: TGTGCCATCAGTTCCCTCTCGACAGACTCCTACGAGCAGTACTTC
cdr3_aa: CAISSLSTDSYEQYF

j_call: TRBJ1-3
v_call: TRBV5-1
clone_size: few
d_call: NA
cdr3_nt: TGCGCCAGCAGCCCCGGGAACTCTGGAAACACCATATATTTT
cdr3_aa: CASSPGNSGNTIYF

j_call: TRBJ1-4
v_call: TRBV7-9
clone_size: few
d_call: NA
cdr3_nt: TGTGCCAGCAGCTTGGGTCAGATTAATGAAAAACTGTTTTTT
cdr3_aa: CASSLGQINEKLFF

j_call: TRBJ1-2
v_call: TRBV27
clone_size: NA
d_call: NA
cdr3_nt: TGTGCCAGCAGCTCAGTCAGGAACTATGGCTACACCTTC
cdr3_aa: CASSSVRNYGYTF

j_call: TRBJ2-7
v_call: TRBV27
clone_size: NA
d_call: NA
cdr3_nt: TGTGCCAGCAGTCCCCTCAGGGATTCTAGCTCCTACGAGCAGTACTTC
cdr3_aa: CASSPLRDSSSYEQYF

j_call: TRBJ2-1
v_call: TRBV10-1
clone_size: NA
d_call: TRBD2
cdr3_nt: TGCGCCAGCAGTGGGAATAGCGGGAAGTTGGGCTCCTACAATGAGCAGTTCTTC
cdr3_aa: CASSGNSGKLGSYNEQFF

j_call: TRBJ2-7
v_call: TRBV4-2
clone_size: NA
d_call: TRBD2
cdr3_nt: TGTGCCAGCAGCCAACTAGCGGGAGTGCCCGAGCAGTACTTC
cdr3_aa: CASSQLAGVPEQYF

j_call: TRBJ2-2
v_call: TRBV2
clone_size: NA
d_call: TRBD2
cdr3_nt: TGTGCCAGCAGGCCTAGCGGGAGGGCCACCACCGGGGAGCTGTTTTTT
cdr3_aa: CASRPSGRATTGELFF

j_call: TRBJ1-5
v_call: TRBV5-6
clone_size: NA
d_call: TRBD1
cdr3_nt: TGTGCCAGCAGCCCTACGGGACAGGGGGCGAATCAGCCCCAGCATTTT
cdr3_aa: CASSPTGQGANQPQHF

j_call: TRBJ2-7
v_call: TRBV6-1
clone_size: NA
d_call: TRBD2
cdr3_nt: TGTGCCAGCAGCTTCCGACTAGCGGGAGGCAGGGCCTACGAGCAGTACTTC
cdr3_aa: CASSFRLAGGRAYEQYF

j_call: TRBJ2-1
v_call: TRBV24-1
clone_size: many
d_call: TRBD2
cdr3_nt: TGTGCCACCAGTGATTTAGCGGCTAGCGGTTACAATGAGCAGTTCTTC
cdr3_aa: CATSDLAASGYNEQFF

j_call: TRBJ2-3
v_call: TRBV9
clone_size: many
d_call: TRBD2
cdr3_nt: TGTGCCAGCAGTGGGGGAGGGGTCACAGATACGCAGTATTTT
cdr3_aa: CASSGGGVTDTQYF

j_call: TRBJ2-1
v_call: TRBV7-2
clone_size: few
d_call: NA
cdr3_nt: TGTGCCAGCAGGATAGCAGTGCGGAGGTCCTACAATGAGCAGTTCTTC
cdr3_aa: CASRIAVRRSYNEQFF

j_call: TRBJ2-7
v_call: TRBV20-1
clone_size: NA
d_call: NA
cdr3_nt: TGCAGTGCTAGGGATAGCTGGGGGCCCTACGAGCAGTACTTC
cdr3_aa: CSARDSWGPYEQYF

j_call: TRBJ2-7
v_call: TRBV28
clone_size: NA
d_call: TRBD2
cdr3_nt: TGTGCCAGCAGGCTAGCGGGAGGCTCCTACGAGCAGTACTTC
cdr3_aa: CASRLAGGSYEQYF

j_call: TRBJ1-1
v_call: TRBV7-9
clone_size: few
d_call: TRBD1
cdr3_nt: TGTGCCAGCAGCTCGGGACAGCCTACGACCCTTCTCACACCGGCTTTCTTT
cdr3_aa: CASSSGQPTTLLTPAFF

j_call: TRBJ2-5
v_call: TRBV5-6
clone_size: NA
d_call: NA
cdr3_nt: TGTGCCAGCAGCTCAGGGATGCTCCAAGAGACCCAGTACTTC
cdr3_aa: CASSSGMLQETQYF

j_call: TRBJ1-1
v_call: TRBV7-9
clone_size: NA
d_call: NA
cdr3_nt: TGTGCCAGCAGCCACCTCGCGACAGTGAACACTGAAGCTTTCTTT
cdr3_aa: CASSHLATVNTEAFF

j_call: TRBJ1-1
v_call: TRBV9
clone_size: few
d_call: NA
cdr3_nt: TGTGCCAGCAGCGACGGAACCCGGGAAGGATCGGGGAGCACTGAAGCTTTCTTT
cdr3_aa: CASSDGTREGSGSTEAFF

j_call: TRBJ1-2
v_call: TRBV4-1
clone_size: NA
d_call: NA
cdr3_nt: TGCGCCAGCAGCCAAGTGTACTCTAACTATGGCTACACCTTC
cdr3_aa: CASSQVYSNYGYTF

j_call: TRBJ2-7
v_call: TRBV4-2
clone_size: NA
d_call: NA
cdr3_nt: TGTGCCAGCAGCCAAGAAGGATCCGTTTTCGCCTACGAGCAGTACTTC
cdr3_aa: CASSQEGSVFAYEQYF

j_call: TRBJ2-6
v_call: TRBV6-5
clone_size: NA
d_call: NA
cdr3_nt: TGTGCCAGCAGTTACGGGGGTGCCGGGGCCAACGTCCTGACTTTC
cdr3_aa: CASSYGGAGANVLTF

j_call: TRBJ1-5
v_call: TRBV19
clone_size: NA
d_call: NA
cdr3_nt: TGTGCCAGTAGTATAGCCCCGGGGGGCGGTCAGCCCCAGCATTTT
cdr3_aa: CASSIAPGGGQPQHF

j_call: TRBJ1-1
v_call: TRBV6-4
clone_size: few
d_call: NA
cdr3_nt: TGTGCCAGCAGACGCTTCGGGACACCGAACAAAGCTTTCTTT
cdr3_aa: CASRRFGTPNKAFF

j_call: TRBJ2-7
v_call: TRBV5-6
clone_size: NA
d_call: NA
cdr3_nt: TGTGCCAGCAGCCAGACAGTGAGATCCTACGAGCAGTACTTC
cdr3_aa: CASSQTVRSYEQYF

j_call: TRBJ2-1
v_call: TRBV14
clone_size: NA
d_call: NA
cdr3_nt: TGTGCCAGCAGCCTCTTCCCCGGGGGAAGGTCCTACAATGAGCAGTTCTTC
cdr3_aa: CASSLFPGGRSYNEQFF

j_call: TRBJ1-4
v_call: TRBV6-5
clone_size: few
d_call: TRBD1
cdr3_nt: TGTGCCAGCAGTTACGGGACAGGGGGGGAAAAACTGTTTTTT
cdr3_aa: CASSYGTGGEKLFF

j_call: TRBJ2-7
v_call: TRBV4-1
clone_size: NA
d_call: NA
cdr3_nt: TGCGCCAGCAGCTCCTTTGGTCGGTCTCGGGAGCAGTACTTC
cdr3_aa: CASSSFGRSREQYF

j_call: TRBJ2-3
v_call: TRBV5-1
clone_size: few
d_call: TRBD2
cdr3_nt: TGCGCCAGCAGCCTGTTACCTCCGGGACTAGCGGGAAGGGATACGCAGTATTTT
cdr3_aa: CASSLLPPGLAGRDTQYF

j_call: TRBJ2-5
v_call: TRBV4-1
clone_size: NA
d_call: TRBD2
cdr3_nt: TGCGCCAGCAGCCAAGTAGGGAGGGGAGGAGAGACCCAGTACTTC
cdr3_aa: CASSQVGRGGETQYF

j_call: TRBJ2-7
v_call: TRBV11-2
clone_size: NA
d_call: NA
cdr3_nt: TGTGCCAGCAGTCCACGAGGATACAAGAAAGGGCAGTACTTC
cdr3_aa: CASSPRGYKKGQYF

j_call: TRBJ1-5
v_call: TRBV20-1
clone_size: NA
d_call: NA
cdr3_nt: TGCAGTGCTAGAGTTTGGGGGACCGAGGGCAATCAGCCCCAGCATTTT
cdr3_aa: CSARVWGTEGNQPQHF

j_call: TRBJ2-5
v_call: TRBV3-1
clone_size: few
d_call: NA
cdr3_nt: TGTGCCAGCAGCCAAGATACGGGGACGGAGACCCAGTACTTC
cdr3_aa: CASSQDTGTETQYF

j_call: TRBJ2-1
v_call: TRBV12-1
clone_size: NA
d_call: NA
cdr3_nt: TGTGCCAGCAGCTTAGGTGGGGCAGGGGTGCACAATGAGCAGTTCTTC
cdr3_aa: CASSLGGAGVHNEQFF

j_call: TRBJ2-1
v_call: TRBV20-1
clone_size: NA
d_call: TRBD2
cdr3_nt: TGCAGTGCTAGAGATCAGGGCGGGAGGGCCTTGACCTACAATGAGCAGTTCTTC
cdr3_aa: CSARDQGGRALTYNEQFF

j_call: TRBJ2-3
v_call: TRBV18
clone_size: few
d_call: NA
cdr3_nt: TGTGCCAGCTCACCGGGGCTACCCCCTAAGGATACGCAGTATTTT
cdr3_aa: CASSPGLPPKDTQYF

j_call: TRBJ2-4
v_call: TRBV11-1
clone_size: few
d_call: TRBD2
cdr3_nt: TGTGCCAGCAGAGGGGGACTAGCGGTACCTCTAGCCAAAAACATTCAGTACTTC
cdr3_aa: CASRGGLAVPLAKNIQYF

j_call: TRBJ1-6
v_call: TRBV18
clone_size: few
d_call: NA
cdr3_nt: TGTGCCAGCTCACCAACGGCAGCAAGCGGTTCACCCCTCCACTTT
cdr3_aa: CASSPTAASGSPLHF

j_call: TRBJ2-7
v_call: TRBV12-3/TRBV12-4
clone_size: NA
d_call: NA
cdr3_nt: TGTGCCAGCAGCCGGGACTCCCGACTAGAGCAGTACTTC
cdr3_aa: CASSRDSRLEQYF

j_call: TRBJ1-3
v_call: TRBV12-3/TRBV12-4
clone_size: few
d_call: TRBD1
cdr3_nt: TGTGCCAGCAGTTTGCGGGACAGGGGAGGAAACACCATATATTTT
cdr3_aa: CASSLRDRGGNTIYF

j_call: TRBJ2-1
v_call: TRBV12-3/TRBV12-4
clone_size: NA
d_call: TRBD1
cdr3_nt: TGTGCCAGCAGTTTCAGGGGGACTGAGCAGTTCTTC
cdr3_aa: CASSFRGTEQFF

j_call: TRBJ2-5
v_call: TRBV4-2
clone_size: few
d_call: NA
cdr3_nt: TGTGCCAGCAGCCAAGATCGATTAGGACAAGAGACCCAGTACTTC
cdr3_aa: CASSQDRLGQETQYF

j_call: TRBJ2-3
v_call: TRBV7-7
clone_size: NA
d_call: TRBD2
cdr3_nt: TGTGCCAGCAGCCCAGGGACTAGCGGGAGGGCTGGAGATACGCAGTATTTT
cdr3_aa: CASSPGTSGRAGDTQYF

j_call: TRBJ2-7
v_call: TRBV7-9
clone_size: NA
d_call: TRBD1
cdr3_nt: TGTGCCAGCAGCTTGGGACAGGGTTACTACGAGCAGTACTTC
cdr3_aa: CASSLGQGYYEQYF

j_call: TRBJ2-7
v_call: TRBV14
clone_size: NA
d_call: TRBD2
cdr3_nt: TGTGCCAGCAGCCAATTTTTAGTATCAGCGGGACCCTACGAGCAGTACTTC
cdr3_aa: CASSQFLVSAGPYEQYF